The rows below give T cell receptor beta chains drawn from one sample of a study of T cells after yellow fever vaccination. TCRdb reanalysed the 5' RACE reads using MiXCR and keeps one entry per CDR3 protein. This table has some 670,000 distinct CDR3 sequences, approximately 13% appearing once. This specimen was PBMCs, taken on the day of the yellow fever booster vaccination. These receptors all stem from a man aged 25-45 years who received the YFV17D yellow fever vaccine. Each CDR3 is given with its conserved first and last residue. A D gene is named only where the DNA matches it firmly. The size entry is marked missing in some rows and otherwise reads once, few, many or a size class.

CATNRRGWKREQYF	TGTGCCACCAACCGCAGGGGTTGGAAACGAGAGCAGTACTTC	TRBJ2-7	TRBV28	.	.
CASSIRDTQYF	TGTGCCAGTAGTATCCGAGATACGCAGTATTTT	TRBJ2-3	TRBV19	.	many
CATGQGGGQPQHF	TGTGCCACCGGACAGGGAGGAGGTCAGCCCCAGCATTTT	TRBJ1-5	TRBV2	TRBD1	many
CSARFSSYNEQFF	TGCAGTGCTCGTTTCAGCAGTTACAATGAGCAGTTCTTC	TRBJ2-1	TRBV20-1	.	.
CASSLAGGALQGEQYF	TGTGCCAGCAGCTTAGCGGGGGGCGCTTTGCAAGGAGAGCAGTACTTC	TRBJ2-7	TRBV7-9	.	few
CASSFRNPQHF	TGCGCCAGCAGCTTCCGAAACCCCCAGCATTTT	TRBJ1-5	TRBV5-1	.	few
CASSSTLTGYGYTF	TGTGCCAGCAGCTCGACCCTGACAGGGTATGGCTACACCTTC	TRBJ1-2	TRBV5-6	TRBD1	.
CASSAGGYFGELLF	TGTGCCAGCAGCGCCGGGGGGTATTTCGGGGAGCTGTTATTT	TRBJ2-2	TRBV11-2	TRBD2	.
CASTPSRGQRATDTQYF	TGTGCCAGCACCCCCTCTAGGGGGCAGCGAGCGACAGATACGCAGTATTTT	TRBJ2-3	TRBV6-1	TRBD1	few
CASSGTGVYGYTF	TGTGCCAGCAGCGGGACAGGGGTTTATGGCTACACCTTC	TRBJ1-2	TRBV2	TRBD1	few
CASSEVMGDTQYF	TGTGCCAGCAGTGAAGTGATGGGAGATACGCAGTATTTT	TRBJ2-3	TRBV2	.	few
CASSPSRTSREQFF	TGTGCCAGCAGCCCCTCCCGGACTAGCCGAGAGCAGTTCTTC	TRBJ2-1	TRBV7-3	TRBD2	.
CSVPLGAGGGYTF	TGCAGCGTGCCACTAGGGGCAGGAGGAGGCTACACCTTC	TRBJ1-2	TRBV29-1	.	few
CAIRRDDNSPLHF	TGTGCCATCAGGAGGGACGATAATTCACCCCTCCACTTT	TRBJ1-6	TRBV10-3	.	many
CSARDPMVEQFF	TGCAGTGCTAGAGACCCTATGGTTGAGCAGTTCTTC	TRBJ2-1	TRBV20-1	.	once
CASSPSRGPETQYF	TGTGCCAGTAGTCCTTCCCGAGGACCAGAGACCCAGTACTTC	TRBJ2-5	TRBV19	.	.
CASSYSLFGSGSYEQYF	TGTGCCAGCAGTTACTCGTTGTTTGGTAGCGGGAGTTACGAGCAGTACTTC	TRBJ2-7	TRBV6-5	TRBD2	few
CASSVGSGAHTGELFF	TGTGCCAGCAGCGTGGGGTCGGGGGCCCACACCGGGGAGCTGTTTTTT	TRBJ2-2	TRBV9	.	.
CPSSSGPLISGNTIYF	TGTCCCAGCAGTTCCGGGCCGTTGATCTCTGGAAACACCATATATTTT	TRBJ1-3	TRBV12-3/TRBV12-4	.	.
CASSYRLAGAGEQYF	TGTGCCAGCAGTTATCGACTAGCGGGAGCCGGAGAGCAGTACTTC	TRBJ2-7	TRBV12-3/TRBV12-4	TRBD2	.
CSAHPIAGDYEQFF	TGCAGTGCTCACCCTATAGCGGGAGATTATGAGCAGTTCTTC	TRBJ2-1	TRBV20-1	TRBD2	few
CATSDPTSESTDTQYF	TGTGCCACCAGTGATCCAACTAGCGAGAGCACAGATACGCAGTATTTT	TRBJ2-3	TRBV24-1	TRBD2	.
CSARGGGSGTEAFF	TGCAGTGCTAGAGGGGGGGGGTCGGGCACTGAAGCTTTCTTT	TRBJ1-1	TRBV20-1	.	.
CASSPRVSNTGELFF	TGTGCCAGCTCTCCTAGGGTATCGAACACCGGGGAGCTGTTTTTT	TRBJ2-2	TRBV18	.	.
CSVNLAARDTQYF	TGCAGCGTTAATTTAGCGGCCCGGGATACGCAGTATTTT	TRBJ2-3	TRBV29-1	.	many